This entry lists 14 T cell receptor beta chains sequenced from one sample in a study of cytomegalovirus exposure and HLA in healthy donors (dated by TCRdb to the late 2010s). To prepare the library, the immunoSEQ multiplex PCR assay was applied. For the multiplex PCR, a mixture combining 60 forward primers for TCR Vbeta segments and 13 reverse primers for TCR Jbeta segments was used. TCRdb limited this immuneACCESS table to in-frame rearrangements with V and J called. A share of clones is missing; checked studies link under half to unresolved V genes, and the rest is unexplained. For this sample the table gives about 180,000 clones, of which 72% were detected only once. The top ten clonotypes cover around 2.3% of the sample. Sequencing used PBMCs. Receptor source: a human donor in good health.

The chain combines TRBV7-6 with TRBJ2-7, with a possible D match to TRBD2 (6 bases). Germline V gene data show CDR1 as SGHVS and CDR2 as FNYEAQ. Trimming cost V 0 bases and J 0 bases, with 12 bases left between them. The CDR3 is 16 amino acids. In DNA, the CDR3 is TGTGCCAGCAGCTTAGCTGTAGCGGCCAGCTCCTACGAGCAGTACTTC. Its protein product is CASSLAVAASSYEQYF.

This clone was recorded a few times. This rearrangement joins TRBV4-1 to TRBJ2-7; D is possibly TRBD1 (5 bases). The CDR3 consists of 15 residues. Germline CDR1 and CDR2: MGHRA and YSYEKL. Trimming took off 4 bases at V and 1 base at J, with 14 bases between the two ends. The CDR3 spells CASSRGRPVSYEQYF. CDR3 bases: TGCGCCAGCAGCCGGGGCAGGCCCGTTTCCTACGAGCAGTACTTC.

This chain uses TRBV27 with TRBJ1-1; perhaps TRBD1 as D (5 bases). The CDR3 consists of 14 residues. In germline, CDR1 is MNHEY, CDR2 SMNVEV (reference sequence). The V end was cut by 3 bases, the J end by 4 bases, with 12 bases between. Here the CDR3 reads CASSFRGGGTEAFF. The CDR3 bases are TGTGCCAGCAGTTTTCGTGGGGGGGGCACTGAAGCTTTCTTT.

J is TRBJ2-2 and V is TRBV6-1; D might be TRBD1 (5 bases). The germline V gene encodes CDR1 MNHNS and CDR2 SASEGT. The CDR3 spans 13 residues. V was shortened by 6 bases and J by 6 bases, with 11 bases between the two germline ends. The CDR3 DNA is TGTGCCAGCAGAGTAGGGGAACCCGGGGAGCTGTTTTTT. It yields the protein CASRVGEPGELFF.

This clone appeared a few times. As DNA, the CDR3 is TGTGCCAGCTCACTAGCGCTTTTAGCGTCGAATGAGCAGTTCTTC. As protein: CASSLALLASNEQFF. The J gene is TRBJ2-1, the V gene TRBV18, with D maybe TRBD2 (5 bases). The CDR3 spans 15 residues. Between the trimmed V and J ends, which lost 4 bases and 7 bases, there was a span of 17 bases. Per germline, CDR1 KGHSH and CDR2 LQKENI.

This clone came up once. The V call is TRBV15, the J call TRBJ1-4, with 8 bases aligning to TRBD1. With V trimmed by 8 bases and J by 4 bases, 6 bases remained unmatched. Germline CDR1 is LNHNV and CDR2 is YYDKDF (reference sequence). The CDR3 contains 14 residues. CDR3 coding DNA: TGTGCCACCCGGGACAGGCCTAATAATGAAAAACTGTTTTTT. The encoded protein is CATRDRPNNEKLFF. The whole variable domain, remainder taken from reference TRBV15 and TRBJ1-4, is DAMVIQNPRYQVTQFGKPVTLSCSQTLNHNVMYWYQQKSSQAPKLLFHYYDKDFNNEADTPDNFQSRRPNTSFCFLDIRSPGLGDTAMYLCATRDRPNNEKLFFGSGTQLSVL.

The rearrangement uses TRBV19 and TRBJ1-1; possible D gene TRBD1, 5 bases. The CDR3 extends over 17 amino acids. Germline values: CDR1 LNHDA, CDR2 SQIVND (reference sequence). V lost 4 bases and J lost 0, with 18 bases in between. CDR3 region: CASSTPWGRAMNTEAFF. The CDR3 nucleotides are TGTGCCAGTAGTACCCCCTGGGGCAGGGCCATGAACACTGAAGCTTTCTTT.

CDR3 in amino acids: CASSQDRGNQPQHF. CDR3 in DNA: TGTGCCAGCAGCCAGGACAGGGGCAATCAGCCCCAGCATTTT. The chain uses TRBV5-4 and TRBJ1-5, with TRBD1 matching 8 bases. CDR3 length: 14 residues. After removal of 4 bases from V and 2 bases from J, the junction contained 2 bases not matched to a gene. From germline, CDR1 is SGHNT and CDR2 YYREEE (reference sequence).

This sequence joins TRBV28 and TRBJ1-2, with 7 nucleotides matching TRBD1. V lost 3 bases to trimming and J lost 3 bases; unmatched junction nucleotides: 7. There are 15 residues in the CDR3. CDR1 is MDHEN and CDR2 is SYDVKM in the germline V gene. CDR3 residues: CASSFGGQADYGYTF. The CDR3 nucleotides read TGTGCCAGCAGTTTTGGCGGACAGGCTGACTATGGCTACACCTTC.

The genes are TRBV5-6 and TRBJ1-5, with 8 bases that match TRBD1. Germline V gives CDR1 SGHDT, CDR2 YYEEEE. The length of the CDR3 is 15 residues. With 4 bases clipped from V and 6 bases from J, the junction kept 9 bases outside the gene matches. CDR3 nucleotide sequence: TGTGCCAGCAGCCCCTGGGACAGGCGATCTCAGCCCCAGCATTTT. Its protein is CASSPWDRRSQPQHF. Variable domain in full (rest from reference TRBV5-6 and TRBJ1-5): DAGVTQSPTHLIKTRGQQVTLRCSPKSGHDTVSWYQQALGQGPQFIFQYYEEEERQRGNFPDRFSGHQFPNYSSELNVNALLLGDSALYLCASSPWDRRSQPQHFGDGTRLSIL.

This clone was seen only once. The chain uses TRBV27 and TRBJ1-1, with 8 bases matching TRBD1. Germline trimming cut 5 bases from V and 8 bases from J; bases unmatched to any gene: 4. The CDR3 is made up of 12 amino acids. In germline, CDR1 is MNHEY, CDR2 SMNVEV (reference sequence). CDR3 sequence: CASSPRTGEAFF. The CDR3 nucleotides are TGTGCCAGCAGTCCGAGGACAGGGGAAGCTTTCTTT.

CDR3 protein: CASRWGTGVHSGANVLTF. CDR3 DNA: TGTGCCAGCAGGTGGGGGACAGGAGTCCACTCTGGGGCCAACGTCCTGACTTTC. The V gene is TRBV9, the J gene TRBJ2-6; 8 bases are a match to TRBD1. Trimming cost V 5 bases and J 0 bases; bases outside gene matches: 10. This CDR3 contains 18 residues. Germline V gene sequence: CDR1 SGDLS, CDR2 YYNGEE.

The J gene is TRBJ2-3, the V gene TRBV18, with D unclear. V was pared by 2 bases and J by 3 bases, with 6 bases between. This CDR3 spans 13 amino acids. Germline V gene lookup returns CDR1 KGHSH and CDR2 LQKENI. The CDR3 bases are TGTGCCAGCTCACCAGGCAGGACAGATACGCAGTATTTT. It is translated as CASSPGRTDTQYF. Variable domain in full (rest from reference TRBV18 and TRBJ2-3): NAGVMQNPRHLVRRRGQEARLRCSPMKGHSHVYWYRQLPEEGLKFMVYLQKENIIDESGMPKERFSAEFPKEGPSILRIQQVVRGDSAAYFCASSPGRTDTQYFGPGTRLTVL.

There are a few counts of this clone. V is TRBV29-1 and J is TRBJ2-5, with 10 positions matching TRBD1. Looked up from germline, CDR1 is SQVTM and CDR2 is ANQGSEA. V shed 7 bases, J shed 4 bases, and the junction held 6 bases outside the gene matches. The CDR3 is 13 residues long. DNA of the CDR3: TGCAGCGCCGACAGGGGGCTCGGAGAGACCCAGTACTTC. It translates to CSADRGLGETQYF.